This T cell receptor beta chain was captured in a study of blood T cell repertoires in COVID-19 (dated by TCRdb to 2020 to 2021). Context from the whole study: Samples from collaborators originated in the United States, Italy and Spain and spanned both the acute and convalescent phases of COVID-19. The prospective study material was composed of cDNA or gDNA derived from T cells, B-cell-depleted T cells, or PBMCs. The dataset comprised deeply sampled blood TCRbeta repertoires from subjects exposed to, actively infected with, or recovered from COVID-19. A freely available public database, intended as a resource for researchers studying the immune response to SARS-CoV-2, is where the repertoires were released. The samples were drawn from two sources: the first 160 participants of the ongoing ImmuneRACE study, and about 1,300 subjects contributed by 6 global collaborators. Sample metadata almost always included a de-identified subject ID, COVID-19 status, age in years and sex. Where available, HLA class I and class II types were obtained from metadata supplied by the sample provider rather than from assay-based typing.

The paper's findings and limits, for the study overall: The quantity of clinical and demographic metadata differed by source and by participant and was supplied without curation.

Whole blood was collected in K2EDTA tubes by collaborating institutions according to the institutions' own protocols. Collaborator samples were shipped for TCRbeta analysis as frozen whole blood, isolated PBMCs, or DNA extracted from either sample type. The immunoSEQ Assay, a bias-controlled multiplex PCR, was used to amplify TCRbeta CDR3 regions from genomic DNA. From the authors' description of their analysis: Within the assay, amplification of reference gene primers was used to estimate how many nucleated cells each sample contained. To quantify the absolute abundance of each unique TCRbeta CDR3 rearrangement, sequence reads were collapsed and filtered. For each sample, productive Simpson clonality was calculated by taking the square root of Simpson's diversity index across productive rearrangements. The immuneACCESS repertoire file appears here via TCRdb, limited to in-frame rearrangements. These files lack a portion of the clones; in checked studies, under half of the deficit traces to unresolved V genes, and the cause of the others is not known. V, J and clone size derive from that table, while D and trimming were established from the DNA sequence. Across this sample there are 170,000 or so clones, with 86% seen only once. Of the sample, 7% is held by the ten largest clones.

In regard to this clone: Its cognate antigen has yet to be identified. Base qualities are not recorded, but no much larger clone differs from it by a single base.

Material: peripheral blood. This clonotype was sampled from a man in his fifties with active or convalescent COVID-19.

The nucleotides read TGTGCCTGGGGCTTATCCTACGAGCAGTACTTC. Translated, this gives CAWGLSYEQYF. This sequence uses TRBV30 and TRBJ2-7; there is no confident call for the D gene. As encoded in the germline V gene (reference sequence), CDR1 is GTSNPN while CDR2 is SVGIG. V is pared back by 5 bases and J by 1 base, with 6 bases lying between the germline termini. Spanning cysteine to phenylalanine, the CDR3 consists of 11 amino acids. The only DNA kept is the CDR3, 33 bases in frame from the first base.